This T cell receptor beta chain was observed in a study of T-cell memory formation after mild COVID-19. Study information: TCR clusters largely stayed donor specific. Study-wide results and limits: The main location of contracting CD4+ clones was CM and EM, and that of contracting CD8+ clones was EMRA.

This CDR3 is 15 amino acids long. Germline V gene sequence: CDR1 MGHRA, CDR2 YSYEKL. Deletions cut 0 bases from V and 4 bases from J, with 11 bases between. As concerns this clonotype: Its specificity is not known.

Constant-segment primers and 5'RACE yielded cDNA libraries for TCR alpha and TCR beta, each carrying sample barcodes and UMIs. MiXCR, run by TCRdb on the 5' RACE reads, gives a single entry per CDR3 protein. The data contain 210,000 or so distinct CDR3 sequences, roughly 30% of them singletons. The chain recombines TRBV4-1 with TRBJ2-3; the D gene is possibly TRBD1 (5 bases). Sequenced input: PBMCs or a T cell subset sorted from them (not recorded which). This receptor was identified in an adult woman who had mild COVID-19 (a few samples of this study predate the infection). Cell type and time point are not known. The CDR3 DNA is TGCGCCAGCAGCCAAGACAGGGTAGTTTCAGATACGCAGTATTTT. Protein: CASSQDRVVSDTQYF.